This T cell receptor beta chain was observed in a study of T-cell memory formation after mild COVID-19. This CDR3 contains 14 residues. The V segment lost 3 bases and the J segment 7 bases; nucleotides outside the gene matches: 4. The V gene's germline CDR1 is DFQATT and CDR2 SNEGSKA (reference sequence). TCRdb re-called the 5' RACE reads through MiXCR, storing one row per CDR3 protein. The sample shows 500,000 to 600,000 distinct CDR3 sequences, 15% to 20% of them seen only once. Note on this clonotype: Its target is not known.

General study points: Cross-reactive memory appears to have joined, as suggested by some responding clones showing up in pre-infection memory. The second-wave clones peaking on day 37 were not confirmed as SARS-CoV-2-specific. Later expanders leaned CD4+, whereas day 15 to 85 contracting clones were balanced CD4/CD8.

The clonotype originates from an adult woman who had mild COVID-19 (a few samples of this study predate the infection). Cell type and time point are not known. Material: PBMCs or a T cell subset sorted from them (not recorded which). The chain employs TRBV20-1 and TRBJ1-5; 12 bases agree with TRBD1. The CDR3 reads CSARGQGAGQPQHF. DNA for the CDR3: TGCAGTGCTAGGGGACAGGGGGCCGGGCAGCCCCAGCATTTT.